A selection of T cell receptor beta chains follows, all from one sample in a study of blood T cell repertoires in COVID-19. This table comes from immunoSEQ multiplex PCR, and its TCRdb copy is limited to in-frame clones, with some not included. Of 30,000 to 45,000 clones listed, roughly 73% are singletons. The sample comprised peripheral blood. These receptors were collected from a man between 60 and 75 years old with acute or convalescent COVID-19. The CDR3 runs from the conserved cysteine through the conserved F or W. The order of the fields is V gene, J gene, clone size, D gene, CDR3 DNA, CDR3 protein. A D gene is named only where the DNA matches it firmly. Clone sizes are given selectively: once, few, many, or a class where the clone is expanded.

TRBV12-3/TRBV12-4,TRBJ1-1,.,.,TGTGCCAGCAGCTCCGAAGCGGACACTGAAGCTTTCTTT,CASSSEADTEAFF
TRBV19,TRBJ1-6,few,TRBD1,TGTGCCAGTAGCCGGGACAGGGATTCACCCCTCCACTTT,CASSRDRDSPLHF
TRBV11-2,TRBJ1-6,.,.,TGTGCCAGCAGCTCGGAGATGTATTCACCCCTCCACTTT,CASSSEMYSPLHF
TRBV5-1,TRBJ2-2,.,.,TGCGCCAGCAGCTTGGCAGGTTCGCTGTTTTTT,CASSLAGSLFF
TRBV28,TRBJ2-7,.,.,TGTGCCAGCAGTTCAGGGTGGTACGAGCAGTACTTC,CASSSGWYEQYF
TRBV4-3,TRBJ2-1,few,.,TGCGCCAGCAGCCAAGGACTAGAATACAATGAGCAGTTCTTC,CASSQGLEYNEQFF
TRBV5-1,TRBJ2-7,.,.,TGCGCCAGCAGCTTGTCTAGCGCAACCTACGAGCAGTACTTC,CASSLSSATYEQYF
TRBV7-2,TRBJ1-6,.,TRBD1,TGTGCCAGCAGCCGTAGCTCGGGACAGGGATGGAATTCACCCCTCCACTTT,CASSRSSGQGWNSPLHF
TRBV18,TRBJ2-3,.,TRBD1,TGTGCCAGCTCACCACAGGACAGGGGACGGAGCACAGATACGCAGTATTTT,CASSPQDRGRSTDTQYF
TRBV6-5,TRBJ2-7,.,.,TGTGCCAGCAGTCTGACAGCCTGGGACGAGCAGTACTTC,CASSLTAWDEQYF
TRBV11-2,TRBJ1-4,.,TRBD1,TGTGCCAGCAGTGGGACAGGGAATGAAAAACTGTTTTTT,CASSGTGNEKLFF
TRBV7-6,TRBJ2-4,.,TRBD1,TGTGCCAGCAGCTCGAGGACCGGGACAGGGGGAAACATTCAGTACTTC,CASSSRTGTGGNIQYF
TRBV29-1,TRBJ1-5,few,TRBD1,TGCAGCGTTGAAGTCCGACAGGGCCAGCCCCAGCATTTT,CSVEVRQGQPQHF
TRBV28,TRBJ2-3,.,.,TGTGCCACAAATGCAGGGGCAGATACGCAGTATTTT,CATNAGADTQYF
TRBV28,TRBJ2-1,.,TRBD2,TGTGCCAGCGATACCCCGACTAGCCTTAGTCGCAATGAGCAGTTCTTC,CASDTPTSLSRNEQFF
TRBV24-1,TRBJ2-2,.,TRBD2,TGTGCCACCAGTGAAACCCGACGGGTAGCGGGAGCCACCGGGGAGCTGTTTTTT,CATSETRRVAGATGELFF
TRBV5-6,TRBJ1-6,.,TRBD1,TGTGCCAGCAGCTCTGACAGGGGGAGGACCTCACCCCTCCACTTT,CASSSDRGRTSPLHF
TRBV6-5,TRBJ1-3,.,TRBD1,TGTGCCAGCAGGGACAGGAGCTCTGGAAACACCATATATTTT,CASRDRSSGNTIYF
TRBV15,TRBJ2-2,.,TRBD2,TGTGCCACCAGCAGAGTAGGAGCGGGGTCCGGGGAGCTGTTTTTT,CATSRVGAGSGELFF
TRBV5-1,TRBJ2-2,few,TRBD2,TGCGCCAGCAGCTTGTCTGGCGGGAGAACCGGGGAGCTGTTTTTT,CASSLSGGRTGELFF
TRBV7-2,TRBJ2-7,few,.,TGTGCCAGCAGCTCGGGAGGTGGCAGGGGGCGAGAGCAGTACTTC,CASSSGGGRGREQYF
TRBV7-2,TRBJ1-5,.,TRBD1,TGTGCCAGCAGTCGCGGGACAGGGATTAGCAATCAGCCCCAGCATTTT,CASSRGTGISNQPQHF
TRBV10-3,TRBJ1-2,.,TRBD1,TGTGCCACATATTACACAGGGGTTTATGGCTACACCTTC,CATYYTGVYGYTF
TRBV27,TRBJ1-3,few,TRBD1,TGTGCCAGCAGGACAGGGAAAGGAAACACCATATATTTT,CASRTGKGNTIYF
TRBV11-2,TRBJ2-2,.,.,TGTGCCAGCAGCTTACGGTCAGAGGCCGCGCTTAGTGTTTTT,CASSLRSEAALSVF
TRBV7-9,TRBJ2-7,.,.,TGTGCCAGCAGCTACCCAGGGGTCTACGAGCAGTACTTC,CASSYPGVYEQYF
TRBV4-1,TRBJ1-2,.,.,TGCGCCAGCAGCGTGACAGCTTTAAACTATGGCTACACCTTC,CASSVTALNYGYTF
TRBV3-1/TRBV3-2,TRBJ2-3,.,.,TGTGCCAGCAGCCAAGTTAAGGGGTCCGGGTCAGATACGCAGTATTTT,CASSQVKGSGSDTQYF
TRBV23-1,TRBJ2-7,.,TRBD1,TGCGCCAGCAGTCAAGGGAGGGCTAGGGGACAGGGAGGCGAGCAGTACTTC,CASSQGRARGQGGEQYF